Listed below are T cell receptor beta chains from one sample, sequenced in a study of blood T cell repertoires in COVID-19. TCRdb keeps only in-frame clones here, not all; method: immunoSEQ multiplex PCR. The table lists around 87,000 clones, about 77% of them singletons. The sequenced sample consisted of peripheral blood. The origin of the receptors is an elderly woman with acute or convalescent COVID-19. CDR3s include the opening cysteine and the closing phenylalanine or tryptophan. D genes are given only for firm matches. Clone size is stated in some rows and not others, as once, few, many or a class when expanded.

clone size,D gene,V gene,J gene,CDR3 protein,CDR3 DNA
-,-,TRBV6-1,TRBJ2-2,CASTRVWGEVGELFF,TGTGCCAGCACCCGAGTGTGGGGGGAGGTCGGGGAGCTGTTTTTT
-,-,TRBV6-2/TRBV6-3,TRBJ2-1,CASSYSRRAGSYNEQFF,TGTGCCAGCAGTTACTCAAGGCGGGCTGGCTCCTACAATGAGCAGTTCTTC
-,-,TRBV20-1,TRBJ1-1,CSATMNTEAFF,TGCAGTGCTACAATGAACACTGAAGCTTTCTTT
-,TRBD2,TRBV18,TRBJ2-3,CASSPKAGTSDTQYF,TGTGCCAGCTCACCAAAAGCGGGAACTTCAGATACGCAGTATTTT
-,-,TRBV4-1,TRBJ1-2,CASSQDRYGYTF,TGCGCCAGCAGCCAAGATCGCTATGGCTACACCTTC
-,TRBD1,TRBV2,TRBJ2-7,CAEGQGREQYF,TGTGCCGAGGGACAGGGGCGCGAGCAGTACTTC
many,-,TRBV28,TRBJ2-6,CASSQGESSGANVLTF,TGTGCCAGCAGTCAGGGCGAGAGCTCTGGGGCCAACGTCCTGACTTTC
-,TRBD1,TRBV7-8,TRBJ2-3,CASSLWAGQGDTQYF,TGTGCCAGCAGCTTGTGGGCAGGACAGGGGGACACGCAGTATTTT
-,-,TRBV5-1,TRBJ1-6,CASQGIYGSPLHF,TGCGCGAGCCAGGGGATTTACGGTTCACCCCTCCACTTT
-,-,TRBV7-3,TRBJ2-1,CASSTDWNEQFF,TGTGCCAGCAGCACAGATTGGAATGAGCAGTTCTTC
-,TRBD1,TRBV9,TRBJ1-3,CASSASQGYGNTIYF,TGTGCCAGCAGCGCATCACAGGGGTATGGAAACACCATATATTTT
-,-,TRBV19,TRBJ1-1,CASSSGHNTEAFF,TGTGCCAGTAGTTCCGGACATAACACTGAAGCTTTCTTT
few,TRBD2,TRBV6-2/TRBV6-3,TRBJ2-1,CASSYSHPTSGIYNEQFF,TGTGCCAGCAGTTATTCCCACCCGACTAGCGGGATATACAATGAGCAGTTCTTC
-,-,TRBV11-2,TRBJ2-5,CASSLDRGQETQYF,TGTGCCAGCAGCTTAGATAGGGGGCAAGAGACCCAGTACTTC
-,-,TRBV7-2,TRBJ2-7,CASSFRLEQYF,TGTGCCAGCAGCTTCAGGTTAGAGCAGTACTTC
many,TRBD1,TRBV4-2,TRBJ2-2,CASSQAGTGTGELFF,TGTGCCAGCAGCCAAGCCGGGACAGGGACCGGGGAGCTGTTTTTT
-,TRBD1,TRBV6-1,TRBJ2-3,CASSELVRGLTDTQYF,TGTGCCAGCAGTGAACTGGTCAGGGGGCTCACAGATACGCAGTATTTT
-,-,TRBV20-1,TRBJ1-2,CSVARGYGYTF,TGCAGTGTCGCCAGGGGCTATGGCTACACCTTC
-,TRBD2,TRBV27,TRBJ2-2,CATGTSGNTGELFF,TGTGCCACCGGGACTAGCGGAAACACCGGGGAGCTGTTTTTT
-,-,TRBV30,TRBJ1-5,CAWSSYSNQPQHF,TGTGCCTGGAGTAGCTATAGCAATCAGCCCCAGCATTTT
-,TRBD2,TRBV6-2/TRBV6-3,TRBJ2-1,CASSSAQRLALEQFF,TGTGCCAGCAGTTCCGCCCAACGACTAGCTTTGGAGCAGTTCTTC
-,-,TRBV7-8,TRBJ1-6,CASSPVGSPLHF,TGTGCCAGCAGCCCCGTCGGTTCACCCCTCCACTTT
-,TRBD1,TRBV19,TRBJ2-1,CASSGTGVTYNEQFF,TGTGCCAGTAGTGGGACAGGGGTAACCTACAATGAGCAGTTCTTC
-,-,TRBV6-5,TRBJ1-2,CASSYGLNYGYTF,TGTGCCAGCAGTTACGGGCTTAACTATGGCTACACCTTC
-,-,TRBV11-3,TRBJ2-2,CASSLDSSHRHTGELFF,TGTGCCAGCAGCTTAGATTCGAGTCACAGGCACACCGGGGAGCTGTTTTTT
-,-,TRBV7-2,TRBJ1-5,CASSETGTSNQPQHF,TGTGCCAGCAGCGAGACAGGCACTAGCAATCAGCCCCAGCATTTT
-,TRBD1,TRBV11-2,TRBJ2-1,CASSLAGQRGREQFF,TGTGCCAGCAGCTTAGCGGGACAGCGTGGTCGGGAGCAGTTCTTC
-,TRBD1,TRBV10-1,TRBJ2-1,CASRVTGEHISYNEQFF,TGCGCCAGCAGAGTAACAGGGGAACATATCTCCTACAATGAGCAGTTCTTC
-,TRBD2,TRBV5-5,TRBJ2-3,CASSLGGSPDTQYF,TGTGCCAGCAGCTTGGGCGGGAGCCCAGATACGCAGTATTTT
-,TRBD1,TRBV5-1,TRBJ2-2,CASSTGQGTGELFF,TGCGCCAGCAGCACGGGACAGGGTACAGGGGAGCTGTTTTTT
-,-,TRBV2,TRBJ2-2,CASSRNTGELFF,TGTGCCAGCAGCCGGAACACCGGGGAGCTGTTTTTT
-,-,TRBV7-9,TRBJ2-7,CASSLLGSSYEQYF,TGTGCCAGCAGCTTGCTCGGTAGCTCCTACGAGCAGTACTTC
once,TRBD1,TRBV6-5,TRBJ1-5,CASRTGGQNQPQHF,TGTGCCAGCAGGACAGGGGGGCAGAATCAGCCCCAGCATTTT
-,TRBD1,TRBV5-3,TRBJ2-2,CARNPGQTKPNTGELFF,TGTGCCAGAAACCCGGGACAGACAAAACCGAACACCGGGGAGCTGTTTTTT
-,-,TRBV30,TRBJ2-3,CAWSTSLGTDTQYF,TGTGCCTGGAGTACTAGTTTGGGGACAGATACGCAGTATTTT
few,TRBD1,TRBV28,TRBJ2-4,CASSLTGGAKNIQYF,TGTGCCAGCAGCCTGACAGGGGGCGCAAAAAACATTCAGTACTTC
-,TRBD1,TRBV6-5,TRBJ2-3,CATQTGGKRTDTQYF,TGTGCCACCCAGACAGGGGGCAAACGCACAGATACGCAGTATTTT
once,TRBD2,TRBV7-2,TRBJ2-5,CASSLLGSGVGETQYF,TGTGCCAGCAGCCTTCTTGGTAGCGGGGTAGGGGAGACCCAGTACTTC
-,TRBD1,TRBV29-1,TRBJ1-1,CSAKGQQMNTEAFF,TGCAGCGCTAAGGGACAGCAAATGAACACTGAAGCTTTCTTT
-,TRBD2,TRBV4-3,TRBJ2-7,CASSRYSGSKSEQYF,TGCGCCAGCAGCCGTTATAGCGGGAGCAAATCCGAGCAGTACTTC
-,TRBD1,TRBV27,TRBJ1-2,CASSPALQGSGGYTF,TGTGCCAGCAGTCCGGCCTTACAGGGGTCGGGGGGCTACACCTTC
-,-,TRBV12-3/TRBV12-4,TRBJ2-7,CASTRGGYEQYF,TGTGCCAGCACCCGAGGGGGTTACGAGCAGTACTTC
-,-,TRBV6-5,TRBJ1-3,CASSRRGLSGNTIYF,TGTGCCAGCAGCCGCAGGGGCCTCTCTGGAAACACCATATATTTT
once,TRBD2,TRBV3-1/TRBV3-2,TRBJ2-1,CASSPGLANNEQFF,TGTGCCAGCAGCCCCGGACTAGCGAACAATGAGCAGTTCTTC
-,-,TRBV7-2,TRBJ2-1,CASSSWGSNEQFF,TGTGCCAGCAGCTCCTGGGGCAGCAATGAGCAGTTCTTC
-,-,TRBV5-1,TRBJ1-2,CASSLQNYGYTF,TGCGCCAGCAGCCTACAGAACTATGGCTACACCTTC
-,-,TRBV28,TRBJ2-7,CASTPGLFSSYEQYF,TGTGCCAGCACCCCCGGGTTATTTAGCTCCTACGAGCAGTACTTC
-,TRBD1,TRBV2,TRBJ1-5,CASSGTGASNQPQHF,TGTGCCAGCAGTGGGACAGGGGCTAGCAATCAGCCCCAGCATTTT
-,TRBD1,TRBV14,TRBJ1-1,CASSQDRADRTEAFF,TGTGCCAGCAGCCAAGATCGGGCGGACAGGACTGAAGCTTTCTTT
-,-,TRBV19,TRBJ1-5,CASSIATTGLAAQHF,TGTGCCAGTAGTATAGCTACGACAGGACTTGCAGCCCAGCATTTT
-,-,TRBV13,TRBJ1-2,CASSLVDWVYGYTF,TGTGCCAGCAGCTTAGTCGACTGGGTCTATGGCTACACCTTC